The subject of this entry is one TCR beta chain. This entry belongs to a study of blood T cell repertoires in COVID-19. Study information: The origin of the acute and convalescent COVID-19 samples was the United States, Italy and Spain. Nucleic acid was either cDNA or gDNA, and it came from T cells, B-cell-depleted T cells, or PBMCs.

The assay was immunoSEQ multiplex PCR, and TCRdb's table has in-frame clones only and misses some. The sample includes under 200,000 clones, 84% of them seen just once. Seattle patients were enrolled during active infection and followed longitudinally. This CDR3 comprises 15 residues. V was pared by 1 base and J by 1 base, with 10 bases between. The germline CDR1 and CDR2 sequences are MGHRA and YSYEKL. This sequence joins TRBV4-1 and TRBJ1-2; a weak D match, TRBD1 (5 bases). This receptor was taken from a woman in her seventies with COVID-19, enrolled during active disease. The sequencing input was peripheral blood. The CDR3 DNA is TGCGCCAGCAGCCAAGGAGTAGACAGTAACTATGGCTACACCTTC. As protein: CASSQGVDSNYGYTF.